The clone carrying this TCR beta chain was observed a handful of times. The data are from a study of blood T cell repertoires in COVID-19. Study-level information: Sites across the United States, Italy and Spain contributed samples from acute and convalescent COVID-19. T cells, B-cell-depleted T cells, or PBMCs supplied cDNA or gDNA.

V was pared by 3 bases and J by 7 bases, with 7 bases between. The CDR3 is 11 amino acids. Germline V gene sequence: CDR1 DFQATT, CDR2 SNEGSKA (reference sequence). Per the original methods: Amplification of reference gene primers was used by the study to estimate nucleated cell counts. TCRdb keeps only in-frame clones here, not all; method: immunoSEQ multiplex PCR. Clonal size and the V and J genes are those of that table, whereas D and trimming came from the DNA. The sample consists of about 60,000 clones, roughly 90% of them appearing once. The material sequenced was peripheral blood. This sequence originates from a man aged 55 to 70 with active COVID-19. The chain uses TRBV20-1 and TRBJ1-5; D gene ambiguous. Written as DNA, the CDR3 is TGCAGTGCTAGTTTCGGGCAGCCCCAGCATTTT. Encoded protein: CSASFGQPQHF.